This T cell receptor (beta chain) was observed in a study of cytomegalovirus exposure and HLA in healthy donors. Overall study context: Around 80 million unique TCR sequences came from HLA-typed donors in an early release.

Points on this clone: As yet, its antigen is unknown.

Germline V lookup: CDR1 SEHNR, CDR2 FQNEAQ (reference sequence). The CDR3 loop spans 15 amino acids. J was trimmed by 0 bases and V by 5 bases; bases with no gene match: 6. Points from the study as a whole: Three chains linked to CMV were shown in vitro to be specific for CMV antigens.

The PCR made use of 60 Vbeta and 13 Jbeta primers. Here immunoSEQ multiplex PCR was the method, and the copy in TCRdb shows in-frame clones only, minus some. The repertoire holds approximately 92,000 clones, roughly 70% seen once, with 2.5% to 3% in the top ten. Sequencing was done on a sample of PBMCs. J is TRBJ2-5 and V is TRBV7-9, with 7 bases that match TRBD2. This TCR came from a man in his fifties in good health and CMV-seronegative. The CDR3 region has the DNA TGTGCCAGCAGCCCCCCGGGACTACACCAAGAGACCCAGTACTTC. Its protein product is CASSPPGLHQETQYF. The full variable domain, rest sourced from reference TRBV7-9 and TRBJ2-5, is DTGVSQNPRHKITKRGQNVTFRCDPISEHNRLYWYRQTLGQGPEFLTYFQNEAQLEKSRLLSDRFSAERPKGSFSTLEIQRTEQGDSAMYLCASSPPGLHQETQYFGPGTRLLVL.